The rows below give T cell receptor beta chains drawn from one sample of a study of T and B cells in COVID-19 patients. TCRdb used MiXCR to reprocess the multiplex PCR reads, holding one entry per CDR3 protein. Seen here are over 2,000 distinct CDR3 sequences, about 26% observed once, and the top ten hold around 36%. The sequencing sample was made of blood. These receptor sequences come from a human donor with active COVID-19. Each CDR3 is given with its conserved first and last residue. The D gene is left open where the match is weak. Size is omitted from some rows. Given values are once, few, many or a class for expanded clones.

j_call,clone_size,v_call,d_call,cdr3_aa,cdr3_nt
TRBJ2-3,few,TRBV19,TRBD2,CASATSGYSTDTQYF,TGTGCCAGTGCGACTAGCGGTTACAGCACAGATACGCAGTATTTT
TRBJ1-1,-,TRBV6-6,-,CASSYQGVNTEAFF,TGTGCCAGCAGTTATCAGGGCGTGAACACTGAAGCTTTCTTT
TRBJ1-1,-,TRBV5-1,-,CASTGSGDYNEAFF,TGCGCCAGCACTGGGTCGGGGGACTACAATGAAGCTTTCTTT
TRBJ2-7,few,TRBV29-1,TRBD2,CSVGGLAGPYEQYF,TGCAGCGTTGGGGGACTAGCGGGGCCGTACGAGCAGTACTTC
TRBJ1-6,medium-sized,TRBV6-2/TRBV6-3,TRBD1,CASSLWTGSRVSPLHF,TGTGCCAGCAGCCTCTGGACAGGGAGTAGGGTTTCACCCCTCCACTTT
TRBJ2-1,medium-sized,TRBV7-6,-,CASSLAGAVYNEQFF,TGTGCCAGCAGCTTAGCAGGGGCGGTTTACAATGAGCAGTTCTTC
TRBJ2-1,medium-sized,TRBV5-5,-,CASSLLGSLYNEQFF,TGTGCCAGCAGCTTGCTTGGTAGTCTGTACAATGAGCAGTTCTTC
TRBJ2-1,-,TRBV19,TRBD2,CASSTSGSFGYNEQFF,TGTGCCAGTAGTACTAGCGGGAGCTTTGGCTACAATGAGCAGTTCTTC
TRBJ1-2,few,TRBV6-6,TRBD1,CATLDRDRGENYGYTF,TGTGCCACCTTAGACCGGGACAGGGGAGAGAACTATGGCTACACCTTC
TRBJ2-7,-,TRBV5-1,-,CASSLATGHYEQYF,TGCGCCAGCAGCTTGGCTACAGGTCACTACGAGCAGTACTTC
TRBJ2-2,large,TRBV11-1,TRBD1,CASRRDRYTGELFF,TGTGCCAGCAGACGGGACAGATACACCGGGGAGCTGTTTTTT
TRBJ1-2,-,TRBV20-1,-,CSASHDSPYGYTF,TGCAGTGCTAGTCACGACAGCCCCTATGGCTACACCTTC
TRBJ1-1,-,TRBV20-1,-,CSARMGNTEAFF,TGCAGTGCTAGGATGGGGAACACTGAAGCTTTCTTT
TRBJ2-4,-,TRBV5-1,-,CASSPQGIEGNIQYF,TGCGCCAGCAGCCCACAGGGAATTGAGGGAAACATTCAGTACTTC
TRBJ1-6,-,TRBV7-2,TRBD1,CASSSQGALNSPLHF,TGTGCCAGCAGCTCACAGGGGGCTTTGAATTCACCCCTCCACTTT
TRBJ1-2,-,TRBV7-6,TRBD1,CASSLGQGNSNYGYTF,TGTGCCAGCAGCTTAGGACAGGGGAATTCCAACTATGGCTACACCTTC
TRBJ1-5,-,TRBV7-6,-,CASSSMSGNNQPQHF,TGTGCCAGCAGCTCGATGTCAGGGAACAATCAGCCCCAGCATTTT
TRBJ2-1,medium-sized,TRBV12-3/TRBV12-4,TRBD1,CASSAQGNGYNEQFF,TGTGCCAGCAGCGCACAGGGGAACGGATACAATGAGCAGTTCTTC
TRBJ2-2,-,TRBV11-2,TRBD2,CASSAERGEGGELFF,TGTGCCAGCAGCGCGGAGCGGGGGGAGGGCGGGGAGCTGTTTTTT
TRBJ2-6,-,TRBV5-5,TRBD1,CASSRWTGGAGANVLTF,TGTGCCAGCAGCCGATGGACAGGGGGGGCTGGGGCCAACGTCCTGACTTTC
TRBJ2-1,-,TRBV19,-,CASSIDPYLNSEQFF,TGTGCCAGTAGTATAGATCCGTACCTAAATTCTGAGCAGTTCTTC